Sequencing of this T cell receptor (beta chain) was carried out in a study of PD-1 blockade in classical Hodgkin lymphoma. Findings and limits, study-wide: Still unresolved is the cause of the repertoire differences, which may be disease activity or prior therapy.

Worth noting for this clone: Its antigen is currently unknown.

TCRdb keeps only in-frame clones here, not all; method: immunoSEQ multiplex PCR. The sample lists roughly 16,000 clones; approximately 90% were seen once. Time point reported: newly diagnosed, previously untreated cHL patient sample. By magnetic negative selection, CD4+ T cells were purified from thawed PBMCs. Untreated, newly diagnosed classical Hodgkin lymphoma PBMCs were comparators. This CDR3 spans 13 amino acids. CDR1 and CDR2 (germline): SNHLY, FYNNEI. Between the trimmed V and J ends, which lost 4 bases and 0 bases, there was a span of 4 bases. The chain couples TRBV2 to TRBJ1-5; D not resolved. This clonotype was obtained from a human donor with classical Hodgkin lymphoma. Material: CD4+ T cells from blood. This CDR3 is CASSGASNQPQHF. The CDR3 bases are TGTGCCAGCAGTGGAGCTAGCAATCAGCCCCAGCATTTT.